The rows below give T cell receptor beta chains drawn from one sample of a study of cytotoxic CD8 clonotypes in ibrutinib-treated CLL. Measured with immunoSEQ multiplex PCR; TCRdb has only the in-frame clones, and not every one. The sample has fewer than 50,000 clones; 65% are singletons. The sequencing here drew on PBMCs, taken after 24 months of ibrutinib treatment. The receptors stem from a human donor with chronic lymphocytic leukemia. The CDR3 runs from the conserved cysteine through the conserved F or W. Fields, in order: D gene, clone size, V gene, J gene, CDR3 DNA, CDR3 protein. A D gene is named only where the DNA matches it firmly. Size is stated for part of the rows, as once, few or many counts, or as a class when the clone is expanded.

D: .
size: .
V: TRBV5-4
J: TRBJ1-2
DNA: TGTGCCAGCAGCCTTTCACATAACTATGGCTACACCTTC
CDR3: CASSLSHNYGYTF

D: .
size: .
V: TRBV7-2
J: TRBJ2-1
DNA: TGTGCCAGCAGCTTGGGTATTGTGGGTGCCCGATACAATGAGCAGTTCTTC
CDR3: CASSLGIVGARYNEQFF

D: TRBD1
size: .
V: TRBV7-2
J: TRBJ1-4
DNA: TGTGCCAGCAGCGATATCGGACAGGGCCGGGAAAAACTGTTTTTT
CDR3: CASSDIGQGREKLFF

D: TRBD1
size: medium-sized
V: TRBV28
J: TRBJ1-2
DNA: TGTGCCAGCAGTTTAACTACAGGGGGCTATGGCTACACCTTC
CDR3: CASSLTTGGYGYTF

D: .
size: .
V: TRBV15
J: TRBJ2-5
DNA: TGTGCCACCAGCAGAGCGGGAAGGGGGAGGGAGACCCAGTACTTC
CDR3: CATSRAGRGRETQYF

D: TRBD1
size: few
V: TRBV5-6
J: TRBJ2-1
DNA: TGTGCCACCAATCGACAGGGTCGTTACAATGAGCAGTTCTTC
CDR3: CATNRQGRYNEQFF

D: .
size: .
V: TRBV18
J: TRBJ2-7
DNA: TGTGCCAGCTCACCACGGGCTAGCGTAGCCTACGAGCAGTACTTC
CDR3: CASSPRASVAYEQYF

D: .
size: .
V: TRBV19
J: TRBJ2-3
DNA: TGTGCCAGTAGTAACCTGCGGGGCACAGATACGCAGTATTTT
CDR3: CASSNLRGTDTQYF

D: .
size: .
V: TRBV5-1
J: TRBJ2-5
DNA: TGCGCCAGCAGCTTGGATATGGGTTTGGAGACCCAGTACTTC
CDR3: CASSLDMGLETQYF

D: TRBD1
size: .
V: TRBV6-5
J: TRBJ1-2
DNA: TGTGCCAGCAGTACAGGGGGCAGATATGGCTACACCTTC
CDR3: CASSTGGRYGYTF

D: TRBD1
size: .
V: TRBV2
J: TRBJ1-3
DNA: TGTGCCAGCAGACCTACAGGGGCTGGAAACACCATATATTTT
CDR3: CASRPTGAGNTIYF

D: TRBD1
size: .
V: TRBV7-3
J: TRBJ1-2
DNA: TGTGCCAGCAGCAGCGGACAGGGGGCGAGTGGCTACACCTTC
CDR3: CASSSGQGASGYTF

D: .
size: .
V: TRBV5-1
J: TRBJ2-5
DNA: TGCGCCAGCAGCCCTCATAGCGGCCCCCAAGAGACCCAGTACTTC
CDR3: CASSPHSGPQETQYF

D: TRBD1
size: .
V: TRBV7-2
J: TRBJ1-1
DNA: TGTGCCAGCAGCTTAGCGACAGGGTATGGTGAAGCTTTCTTT
CDR3: CASSLATGYGEAFF

D: TRBD1
size: .
V: TRBV29-1
J: TRBJ1-4
DNA: TGCAGCTTCAGAGCAGGGGGTTTGAGTGAAAAACTGTTTTTT
CDR3: CSFRAGGLSEKLFF

D: TRBD2
size: once
V: TRBV7-3
J: TRBJ2-3
DNA: TGTGCCAGCAGCACTAGCGGGAGTGCGGATACGCAGTATTTT
CDR3: CASSTSGSADTQYF

D: .
size: .
V: TRBV14
J: TRBJ2-7
DNA: TGTGCCAGCAGCCTCCTCCCCAGGGACGAGCAGTACTTC
CDR3: CASSLLPRDEQYF

D: .
size: .
V: TRBV2
J: TRBJ1-2
DNA: TGTGCCAGCAGTGAAACGGCCGACAGTTCCGTGGCCAACTATGGCTACACCTTC
CDR3: CASSETADSSVANYGYTF

D: .
size: .
V: TRBV5-1
J: TRBJ2-3
DNA: TGCGCCAGCTATCTGCCGGGGAAAGATACGCAGTATTTT
CDR3: CASYLPGKDTQYF

D: TRBD2
size: .
V: TRBV2
J: TRBJ2-3
DNA: TGTGCCAGCAGGGAAGGACTAGCGGCGCGCACAGATACGCAGTATTTT
CDR3: CASREGLAARTDTQYF

D: .
size: once
V: TRBV7-9
J: TRBJ2-7
DNA: TGTGCCAGCAGCCGACGGGTCTACGAGCAGTACTTC
CDR3: CASSRRVYEQYF

D: .
size: .
V: TRBV19
J: TRBJ1-4
DNA: TGTGCCAGTAGTGGGGGCCTAAGGGATGAAAAACTGTTTTTT
CDR3: CASSGGLRDEKLFF

D: TRBD2
size: .
V: TRBV19
J: TRBJ2-5
DNA: TGTGCCAGTAGGGGAGGCGCTAGCGGTGAGACCCAGTACTTC
CDR3: CASRGGASGETQYF

D: TRBD1
size: .
V: TRBV2
J: TRBJ1-1
DNA: TGTGCCAGCAAGGGGGACAGTTATGAAGCTTTCTTT
CDR3: CASKGDSYEAFF

D: .
size: .
V: TRBV4-2
J: TRBJ1-5
DNA: TGTGCCAGCAGCCCACTATTGGGGGTAAATAGCAATCAGCCCCAGCATTTT
CDR3: CASSPLLGVNSNQPQHF

D: .
size: .
V: TRBV5-1
J: TRBJ1-4
DNA: TGCGCCAGCAGCTTCGGACAGACCAATGAAAAACTGTTTTTT
CDR3: CASSFGQTNEKLFF